This TCR beta chain was sequenced in a study of CD8+CD57+ T cells in acquired aplastic anemia. This clonotype showed up many times. This CDR3 region has 13 residues. Between the trimmed V and J ends, which lost 4 bases and 2 bases, there was a span of 9 bases. The V gene's germline CDR1 is MNHEY and CDR2 SVGEGT. TCR beta VDJ and CDR3 were profiled, and genomic DNA was the template. TCRdb fed the reads into MiXCR, producing one record per CDR3 protein. The repertoire has 200,000 to 250,000 distinct CDR3 sequences, around 63% of them found once; the top ten carry 29%. The chain combines TRBV6-2 or TRBV6-3 with TRBJ2-7; no clear D gene. Sequencing input: sorted CD4+, CD8+, or CD8+CD57+ T cells (not recorded which) from PBMCs. This sequence was found in a human donor in good health. The CDR3 bases are TGTGCCAGCAGTTCCTTCTCAGCCTACGAGCAGTACTTC. It encodes CASSSFSAYEQYF.